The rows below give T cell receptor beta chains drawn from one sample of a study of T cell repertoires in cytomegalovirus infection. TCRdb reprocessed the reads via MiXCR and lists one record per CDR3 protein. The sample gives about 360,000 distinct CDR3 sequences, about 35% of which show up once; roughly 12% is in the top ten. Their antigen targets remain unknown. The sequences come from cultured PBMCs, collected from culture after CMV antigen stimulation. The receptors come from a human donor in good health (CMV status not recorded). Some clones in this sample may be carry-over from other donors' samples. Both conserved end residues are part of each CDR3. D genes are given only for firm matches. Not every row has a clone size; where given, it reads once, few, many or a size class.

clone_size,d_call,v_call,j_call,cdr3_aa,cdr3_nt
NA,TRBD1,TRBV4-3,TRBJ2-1,CASSRRDRGLMLEQFF,TGCGCCAGCAGCCGCCGGGACAGGGGGCTTATGTTGGAGCAGTTCTTC
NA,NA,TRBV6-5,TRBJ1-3,CASSFGRQTHSGNTIYF,TGTGCCAGCAGTTTCGGCAGACAGACGCACTCTGGAAACACCATATATTTT
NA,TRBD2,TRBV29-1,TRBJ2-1,CSVRFSGLSSYNEQFF,TGCAGCGTTCGATTTAGCGGGTTAAGCTCCTACAATGAGCAGTTCTTC
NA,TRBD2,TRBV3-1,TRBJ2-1,CASSQGRQRPLAVYNEQFF,TGTGCCAGCAGCCAAGGAAGACAAAGACCCCTAGCGGTATACAATGAGCAGTTCTTC
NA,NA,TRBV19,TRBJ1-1,CASSIDAGEAFF,TGTGCCAGTAGTATAGATGCGGGTGAAGCTTTCTTT
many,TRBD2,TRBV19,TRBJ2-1,CASSIRTSGYNEQFF,TGTGCCAGTAGTATCCGGACTAGCGGGTACAATGAGCAGTTCTTC
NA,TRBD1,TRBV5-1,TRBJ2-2,CASSLEGQANTGELFF,TGCGCCAGCAGCTTGGAGGGACAGGCCAACACCGGGGAGCTGTTTTTT
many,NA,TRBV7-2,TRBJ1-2,CASSLKFPGNYGYTF,TGTGCCAGCAGCTTAAAATTCCCGGGCAACTATGGCTACACCTTC
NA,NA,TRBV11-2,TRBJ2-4,CASSSDLKSRNIQYF,TGTGCCAGCAGCTCTGACTTGAAGTCTAGAAACATTCAGTACTTC
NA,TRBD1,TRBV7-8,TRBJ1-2,CASSKRRTGENYGYTF,TGTGCCAGCAGCAAGCGACGAACAGGGGAAAACTATGGCTACACCTTC
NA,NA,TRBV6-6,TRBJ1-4,CATRRGGVDEKLFF,TGTGCCACCCGCCGTGGGGGGGTTGATGAAAAACTGTTTTTT
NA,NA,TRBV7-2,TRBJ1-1,CASSLSYTEAFF,TGTGCCAGCAGTTTAAGCTACACTGAAGCTTTCTTT
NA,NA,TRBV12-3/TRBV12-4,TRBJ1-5,CASSRQVPGFNQPQHF,TGTGCCAGCAGTCGACAGGTGCCCGGGTTCAATCAGCCCCAGCATTTT
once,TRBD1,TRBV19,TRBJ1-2,CASTTGAEAYGYTF,TGTGCCAGTACCACAGGGGCCGAGGCGTATGGCTACACCTTC
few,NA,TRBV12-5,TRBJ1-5,CASGRTGNQPQHF,TGTGCTAGTGGCCGGACGGGCAATCAGCCCCAGCATTTT
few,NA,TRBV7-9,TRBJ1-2,CASSDTHDGYTF,TGTGCCAGCAGCGATACTCATGATGGCTACACCTTC
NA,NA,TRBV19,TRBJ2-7,CASSPGDNYEQYF,TGTGCCAGTAGTCCCGGGGACAACTACGAGCAGTACTTC
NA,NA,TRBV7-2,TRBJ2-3,CASTPLRTDTQYF,TGTGCCAGCACTCCCTTGCGTACAGATACGCAGTATTTT
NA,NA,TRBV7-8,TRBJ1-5,CASSSLRGYSNQPQHF,TGTGCCAGCAGCTCCCTGAGGGGATACAGCAATCAGCCCCAGCATTTT
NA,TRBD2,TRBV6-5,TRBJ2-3,CASSRVPGLAGGPDTQYF,TGTGCCAGCAGTCGAGTCCCGGGACTAGCGGGAGGGCCGGATACGCAGTATTTT
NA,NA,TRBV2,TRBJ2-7,CASSKDGAIYEQYF,TGTGCCAGCAGTAAAGATGGGGCCATCTACGAGCAGTACTTC
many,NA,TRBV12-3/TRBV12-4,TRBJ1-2,CASSRTGGYGYTF,TGTGCCAGCAGTCGAACTGGTGGCTATGGCTACACCTTC
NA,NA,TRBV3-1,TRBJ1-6,CASRNTGSSYNSPLHF,TGTGCCAGCAGAAACACAGGAAGCTCCTATAATTCACCCCTCCACTTT
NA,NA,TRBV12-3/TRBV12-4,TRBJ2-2,CASSLGGRRIGELFF,TGTGCCAGCAGTTTAGGTGGGAGGAGGATCGGGGAGCTGTTTTTT
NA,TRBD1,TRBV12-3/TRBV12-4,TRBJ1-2,CASSQISTGGGGYTF,TGTGCCAGCAGTCAAATATCGACAGGGGGTGGGGGCTACACCTTC
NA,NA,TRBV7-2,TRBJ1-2,CASSLDGAGYTF,TGTGCCAGCAGCTTAGACGGGGCTGGCTACACCTTC
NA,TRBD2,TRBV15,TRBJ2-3,CATSRRKGLASDTQYF,TGTGCCACCAGCAGACGAAAAGGACTAGCCTCAGATACGCAGTATTTT
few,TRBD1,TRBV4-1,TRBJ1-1,CASSQDTQGATSSGEAFF,TGCGCCAGCAGCCAAGATACTCAGGGGGCGACGTCCTCTGGGGAAGCTTTCTTT
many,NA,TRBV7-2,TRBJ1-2,CASSLAPGNYGYTF,TGTGCCAGCAGCTTAGCCCCCGGTAACTATGGCTACACCTTC
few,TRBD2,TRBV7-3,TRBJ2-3,CASSQRDFTDTQYF,TGTGCCAGCAGTCAGCGGGATTTCACAGATACGCAGTATTTT
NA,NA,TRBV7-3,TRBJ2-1,CASSLKGRNEQFF,TGTGCCAGCAGCTTAAAGGGCCGGAATGAGCAGTTCTTC
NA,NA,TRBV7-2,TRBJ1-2,CASSFLTAYGYTF,TGTGCCAGCAGCTTCCTGACAGCCTATGGCTACACCTTC
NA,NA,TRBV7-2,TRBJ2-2,CASSLDPQGHGELFF,TGTGCCAGCAGCTTAGACCCCCAGGGGCACGGGGAGCTGTTTTTT
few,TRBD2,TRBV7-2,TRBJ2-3,CASSLALAGGTDTQYF,TGTGCCAGCAGCTTAGCACTAGCGGGGGGCACAGATACGCAGTATTTT
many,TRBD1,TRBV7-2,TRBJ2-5,CASSRDRETQYF,TGTGCCAGCAGCCGGGACAGAGAGACCCAGTACTTC
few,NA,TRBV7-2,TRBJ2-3,CASSLFGGSSTDTQYF,TGTGCCAGCAGCTTATTCGGCGGAAGTAGCACAGATACGCAGTATTTT
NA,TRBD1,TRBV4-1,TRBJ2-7,CASSQPGQGTEQYF,TGCGCCAGCAGCCAACCGGGACAGGGAACCGAGCAGTACTTC
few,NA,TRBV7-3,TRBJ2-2,CASSLTMNTGELFF,TGTGCCAGCAGCTTAACTATGAACACCGGGGAGCTGTTTTTT
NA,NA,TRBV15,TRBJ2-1,CATSRDTIRSSYNEQFF,TGTGCCACCAGCAGAGATACTATAAGGAGCTCCTACAATGAGCAGTTCTTC
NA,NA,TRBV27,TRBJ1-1,CASSTGKGDTEAFF,TGTGCCAGCAGTACAGGTAAGGGGGACACTGAAGCTTTCTTT
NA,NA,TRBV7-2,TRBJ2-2,CASSLGGYTGELFF,TGTGCCAGCAGCTTAGGGGGTTACACCGGGGAGCTGTTTTTT
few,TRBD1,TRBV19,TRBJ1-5,CASSLRQGRGNQPQHF,TGTGCCAGTAGTCTAAGACAGGGCCGCGGCAATCAGCCCCAGCATTTT
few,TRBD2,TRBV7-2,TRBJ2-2,CASSPRGLAGPNTGELFF,TGTGCCAGCAGCCCGCGGGGGCTAGCGGGCCCAAACACCGGGGAGCTGTTTTTT
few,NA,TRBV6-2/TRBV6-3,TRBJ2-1,CASSYPNNYYNEQFF,TGTGCCAGCAGTTACCCAAACAACTACTACAATGAGCAGTTCTTC
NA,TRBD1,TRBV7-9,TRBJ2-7,CASSYRDRVYEQYF,TGTGCCAGCAGCTACCGGGACAGGGTCTACGAGCAGTACTTC
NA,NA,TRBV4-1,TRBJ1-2,CASSRGEGGYTF,TGCGCCAGCAGCCGAGGGGAGGGAGGCTACACCTTC
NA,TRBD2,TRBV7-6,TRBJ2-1,CASSFASGANEQFF,TGTGCCAGCAGCTTCGCTAGCGGAGCCAATGAGCAGTTCTTC
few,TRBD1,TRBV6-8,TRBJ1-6,CASSEGQENSPLHF,TGTGCCAGCAGTGAAGGACAGGAAAATTCACCCCTCCACTTT
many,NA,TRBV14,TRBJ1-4,CASSQVPGRTNEKLFF,TGTGCCAGCAGCCAAGTACCGGGGCGAACTAATGAAAAACTGTTTTTT
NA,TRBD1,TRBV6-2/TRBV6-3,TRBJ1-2,CASSRSGTGGINYGYTF,TGTGCCAGCAGTCGTAGCGGGACAGGGGGCATTAACTATGGCTACACCTTC
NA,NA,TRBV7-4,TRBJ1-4,CASSPREGANEKLFF,TGTGCCAGCAGCCCCCGGGAGGGGGCTAATGAAAAACTGTTTTTT
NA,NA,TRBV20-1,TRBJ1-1,CSASWGMNTEAFF,TGCAGTGCTAGCTGGGGTATGAACACTGAAGCTTTCTTT
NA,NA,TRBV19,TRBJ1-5,CASTPGGGKSNQPQHF,TGTGCCAGTACCCCGGGAGGAGGGAAAAGCAATCAGCCCCAGCATTTT
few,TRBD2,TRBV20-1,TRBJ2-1,CSARRGTSANEQFF,TGCAGTGCTAGACGCGGGACTAGCGCCAATGAGCAGTTCTTC
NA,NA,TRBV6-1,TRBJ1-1,CASMPGRGIAEAFF,TGTGCCAGCATGCCAGGTAGGGGAATCGCTGAAGCTTTCTTT
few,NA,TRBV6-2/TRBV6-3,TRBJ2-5,CASSSRPQETQYF,TGTGCCAGCAGTTCAAGACCCCAAGAGACCCAGTACTTC
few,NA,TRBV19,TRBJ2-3,CASSIDLARTNSNTQYF,TGTGCCAGTAGTATAGATCTTGCCAGGACCAATTCGAATACGCAGTATTTT